The present T cell receptor (beta chain) was sequenced within a study of control samples from healthy donors and cancer patients (dated by TCRdb to 2018 to 2020). Concerning this clone: What this receptor recognizes is not known. Base-call qualities are not available, and no considerably larger clone is one nucleotide away.

Reading the germline V gene (reference sequence) gives CDR1 MNHEY and CDR2 SMNVEV. Trimming costs V 0 bases and J 1 base, and their ends lie 9 bases apart. CDR3 length: 16 amino acids, cysteine to phenylalanine. The CDR3 DNA has 48 bases and is translated from base 1. The library was generated by the immunoSEQ multiplex PCR assay. Entries here come from immuneACCESS through TCRdb and include only in-frame sequences with V and J called. Some clones fail to appear in such tables; in the studies checked, an unresolved V gene covers under half of the shortfall, and the cause of the remainder is unknown. The sample table contains about 79,000 clones; only one count was recorded for 90% to 95% of them. The ten largest clones add up to over 1% of the sample.

The rearrangement combines TRBV27 with TRBJ2-2; the D segment could be TRBD1, given 5 matching bases. Sample: PBMCs. The TCR originated in a middle-aged woman with lung cancer. This receptor has the CDR3 CASSLSGARNTGELFF. The nucleotide sequence is TGTGCCAGCAGTTTATCAGGGGCGAGGAACACCGGGGAGCTGTTTTTT.